The 27 T cell receptor beta chains in this list originate from one sample, sequenced in a study of spatial heterogeneity in lung cancer. Time point meaning: blood at routine non-recurrence follow-up after resection. TCRdb fed the 5' RACE reads into MiXCR, producing one record per CDR3 protein. Among 17,000 or so distinct CDR3 sequences listed, 9% to 10% were seen once. Sequenced material: PBMCs, taken at follow-up. These receptor sequences come from a female donor with early-stage non-small cell lung cancer.

In this sample, this clonotype turned up many times. V usage is TRBV10-3 and J usage is TRBJ2-5, with D perhaps TRBD1 (6 bases). V was clipped by 6 bases and J by 5 bases, with 13 bases between them. The CDR3 has 13 amino acids. Germline-derived CDR1 and CDR2 are ENHRY and SYGVKD. CDR3 DNA sequence: TGTGCCATCAGCTCCAGGGGTTTTGAGACCCAGTACTTC. Amino acids: CAISSRGFETQYF.

This clonotype was counted at least ten times. The chain recombines TRBV2 with TRBJ2-1; 11 bases align to TRBD2. J lost 5 bases, V lost 2 bases, and 2 bases had no gene match. Germline assignment: CDR1 SNHLY and CDR2 FYNNEI. The CDR3 totals 15 residues. CDR3 nucleotides: TGTGCCAGCAGTGAATTACTAGCGGGAGACAATGAGCAGTTCTTC. Protein: CASSELLAGDNEQFF. The variable domain in full, with the rest retrieved from reference TRBV2 and TRBJ2-1, is EPEVTQTPSHQVTQMGQEVILRCVPISNHLYFYWYRQILGQKVEFLVSFYNNEISEKSEIFDDQFSVERPDGSNFTLKIRSTKLEDSAMYFCASSELLAGDNEQFFGPGTRLTVL.

This clonotype was counted only a few times. The chain joins TRBV7-9 to TRBJ2-5, with D possibly TRBD1 on 6 matching bases. The CDR3 extends over 17 amino acids. Per germline, CDR1 SEHNR and CDR2 FQNEAQ (reference sequence). The ends were cut back, 4 bases at V and 5 bases at J, with 23 bases in the middle. The CDR3 loop is CASSYRGGGLDTETQYF. CDR3 bases: TGTGCCAGCAGCTATCGTGGGGGCGGTCTGGATACGGAGACCCAGTACTTC.

This clonotype occurred many times. The chain has TRBV6-6 and TRBJ1-3, with 8 bases lining up with TRBD1. V was pared by 6 bases and J by 8 bases, with 6 bases of the junction left unmatched. Germline V gene data show CDR1 as MNHNY and CDR2 as SVGAGI (reference sequence). This CDR3 spans 13 amino acids. The DNA for the CDR3 is TGTGCCAGCAGGTCGACAGGGGAAGACACCATATATTTT. It specifies CASRSTGEDTIYF.

This clonotype was counted ten times or more. The rearrangement links TRBV7-9 to TRBJ1-5, with D hard to call. V was cut by 1 base and J by 2 bases, with 12 bases left in between. Germline-derived CDR1 and CDR2 are SEHNR and FQNEAQ (reference sequence). The CDR3 extends over 16 amino acids. The CDR3 DNA reads as TGTGCCAGCAGCTTAGGCTCGGGTACGGGCAATCAGCCCCAGCATTTT. Encoded protein: CASSLGSGTGNQPQHF.

This clonotype was seen ten or more times. The chain has TRBV5-4 and TRBJ2-4; 14 positions match TRBD2. This CDR3 is built from 15 residues. Unmatched junction bases numbered 7, after V lost 5 bases and J lost 9 bases. Germline-derived CDR1 and CDR2 are SGHNT and YYREEE (reference sequence). The CDR3 loop is CASRKTSGGAGIQYF. The CDR3 nucleotides are TGTGCCAGCAGGAAGACTAGCGGGGGGGCCGGCATTCAGTACTTC.

The table lists this clonotype with many counts. The chain joins TRBV20-1 to TRBJ2-7; a weak D match, TRBD2 (6 bases). Trimming took 5 bases from V and 4 from J, leaving 12 bases between them. This CDR3 comprises 12 residues. Germline values: CDR1 DFQATT, CDR2 SNEGSKA (reference sequence). CDR3: CSARAEGYEQYF. CDR3 sequence (DNA): TGCAGTGCTCGAGCGGAGGGATACGAGCAGTACTTC.

This clonotype occurred many times. The chain combines TRBV10-3 with TRBJ1-1; possible D gene TRBD1, 5 bases. The CDR3 has 15 residues. The V gene lost 2 bases and the J gene lost 6 bases, with 16 bases spanning the gap. Germline-derived CDR1 and CDR2 are ENHRY and SYGVKD. In nucleotides, the CDR3 is TGTGCCATCAGTGAGGCCGGGGGATATGCCGCTGAAGCTTTCTTT. It is translated as CAISEAGGYAAEAFF.

This clonotype has a count of ten or more. The chain uses TRBV5-1 and TRBJ1-5, with unresolved D. Trimming left V 0 bases short and J 7 bases short, with 11 bases between. The CDR3 runs to 14 residues. The germline V gene has CDR1 SGHRS and CDR2 YFSETQ. CDR3 protein: CASSLVPEGQPQHF. CDR3 nucleotides: TGCGCCAGCAGCTTGGTACCGGAGGGCCAGCCCCAGCATTTT.

This clonotype was observed at least ten times. This chain uses TRBV5-4 with TRBJ2-3; perhaps TRBD2 as D (6 bases). Trimming took 2 bases from V and 5 from J, leaving 27 bases between them. The CDR3 covers 19 residues. Germline lookup yields CDR1 SGHNT and CDR2 YYREEE (reference sequence). CDR3 sequence: CASSLSPAGLRGRRDTQYF. The CDR3 DNA is TGTGCCAGCAGCTTATCCCCAGCGGGCTTAAGGGGTAGGCGAGATACGCAGTATTTT.

This clonotype was picked up many times. J is TRBJ1-2 and V is TRBV20-1, with D possibly TRBD1 on 6 matching bases. Germline CDR1 is DFQATT and CDR2 is SNEGSKA (reference sequence). Trimming shortened V by 6 bases and J by 4 bases, and 15 bases separated the two germline ends. The CDR3 is made up of 13 amino acids. CDR3 amino acids: CSAEGGLGYGYTF. For the CDR3, the DNA is TGCAGTGCAGAGGGGGGGCTTGGCTATGGCTACACCTTC.

This clonotype has ten or more counts. The chain is built from TRBV19 and TRBJ2-1; D call uncertain. With 5 bases removed from V and 6 bases from J, the gap between germline ends came to 5 bases. The CDR3 has 11 amino acids. Germline CDR1 is LNHDA and CDR2 is SQIVND (reference sequence). CDR3 residues: CASSVLNEQFF. The CDR3 DNA is TGTGCCAGTAGTGTCCTCAATGAGCAGTTCTTC.

The V gene is TRBV6-5, the J gene TRBJ2-3, with a tentative D call TRBD2 (6 bases). The CDR3 length is 14 residues. The germline CDR1 and CDR2 sequences are MNHEY and SVGAGI. Deletions cut 6 bases from V and 5 bases from J, with 15 bases between. The CDR3 protein is CASSLVGGGDTQYF. Here the CDR3 DNA reads TGTGCCAGCAGCCTTGTTGGGGGAGGAGATACGCAGTATTTT.

This clonotype was observed at least ten times. This chain connects TRBV10-3 to TRBJ2-1, with 12 bases lining up with TRBD1. The length of the CDR3 is 15 residues. After removal of 3 bases from V and 5 bases from J, the junction contained 2 bases not matched to a gene. CDR1 is ENHRY and CDR2 is SYGVKD in the germline V gene. The CDR3 DNA reads as TGTGCCATCAGTGAACGGGACAGGGGGCACAATGAGCAGTTCTTC. As protein: CAISERDRGHNEQFF.

This clonotype was counted a few times. J is TRBJ2-1 and V is TRBV6-5; 8 nucleotides line up with TRBD2. CDR1 and CDR2 (germline): MNHEY, SVGAGI. The ends lost 7 bases at V and 7 bases at J; junction bases unmatched: 9. The CDR3 covers 14 residues. DNA for the CDR3: TGTGCCAGCACCCGGGTAGCGGGGACTAATGAGCAGTTCTTC. It translates to CASTRVAGTNEQFF.

This clonotype appeared many times. V usage is TRBV10-2 and J usage is TRBJ2-7, with TRBD2 matching 9 bases. Germline-derived CDR1 and CDR2 are WSHSY and SAAADI. With V trimmed by 3 bases and J by 1 base, 7 bases remained unmatched. There are 16 residues in the CDR3. CDR3 region: CASSDPASGASYEQYF. CDR3 nucleotide sequence: TGCGCCAGCAGTGACCCCGCTAGCGGGGCTTCCTACGAGCAGTACTTC.

This clonotype appeared once. CDR3 DNA: TGTGCCAGCCAAGAGCGCACCGGGGAGCTGTTTTTT. Translating it yields CASQERTGELFF. The genes are TRBV28 and TRBJ2-2; D call uncertain. CDR1 MDHEN and CDR2 SYDVKM come from the germline V gene. The CDR3 length is 12 residues. V was shortened by 8 bases and J by 4 bases, with 8 bases between the two germline ends.

This clonotype occurred many times. The rearrangement links TRBV6-5 to TRBJ1-5; TRBD1 aligns across 8 bases. Germline V gene data show CDR1 as MNHEY and CDR2 as SVGAGI. The V gene end was trimmed by 6 bases and the J gene end by 4 bases; junction bases not matched to a gene: 2. The CDR3 loop spans 13 amino acids. The DNA of the CDR3 is TGTGCCAGCAGCCGGGACAGGAATCAGCCCCAGCATTTT. Translated: CASSRDRNQPQHF.

This clonotype was observed many times. The chain recombines TRBV18 with TRBJ1-1; D is ambiguous. Germline CDR1 KGHSH, CDR2 LQKENI. Trimming took off 3 bases at V and 9 bases at J, with 11 bases between the two ends. This CDR3 comprises 12 residues. In nucleotides, the CDR3 is TGTGCCAGCTCACCCGACCGGGCCCAAGCTTTCTTT. Its protein product is CASSPDRAQAFF.

This clonotype was recorded at least ten times. The chain combines TRBV28 with TRBJ1-4, with D uncertain. Germline V gene data show CDR1 as MDHEN and CDR2 as SYDVKM. CDR3 length: 12 residues. Trimming cost V 8 bases and J 5 bases, with 9 bases left between them. CDR3 DNA sequence: TGTGCCAGCGGTCAGACAAATGAAAAACTGTTTTTT. Translating gives CASGQTNEKLFF.

This clonotype was found many times. The CDR3 DNA follows: TGTGCCAGTAGCAACTTCCCCCCTCAGCCCCAGCATTTT. Its protein is CASSNFPPQPQHF. The chain carries TRBV19 and TRBJ1-5; D uncertain. The CDR3 has 13 residues. V lost 6 bases and J 6 bases, leaving 12 bases between the germline ends. Per germline, CDR1 LNHDA and CDR2 SQIVND (reference sequence).

The J gene is TRBJ2-2, the V gene TRBV19; D gene unclear. The V gene lost 7 bases and the J gene lost 7 bases, with 16 bases spanning the gap. The CDR3 runs to 14 residues. Germline values: CDR1 LNHDA, CDR2 SQIVND (reference sequence). CDR3 nucleotides: TGTGCCAGTACCCGGCGAAGCGTGAGCGGGGAGCTGTTTTTT. Translating gives CASTRRSVSGELFF.

This clonotype was found many times. The chain joins TRBV11-2 to TRBJ2-4; D might be TRBD2 (6 bases). This CDR3 region has 15 residues. Trimming left V 3 bases short and J 1 base short, with 10 bases between. In germline, CDR1 is SGHAT, CDR2 FQNNGV. The CDR3 sequence: CASSFAGSAKNIQYF. The CDR3 DNA reads as TGTGCCAGCAGCTTTGCGGGATCGGCCAAAAACATTCAGTACTTC.

The V call is TRBV10-3, the J call TRBJ2-7; 9 bases are shared with TRBD1. With V trimmed by 6 bases and J by 1 base, 4 bases remained unmatched. CDR1 and CDR2 (germline): ENHRY, SYGVKD. CDR3 length: 14 amino acids. The CDR3 sequence is CAISEGTGSYEQYF. For the CDR3, the DNA is TGTGCCATCAGCGAGGGGACAGGGTCCTACGAGCAGTACTTC.

Ten or more counts support this clonotype. The genes are TRBV29-1 and TRBJ1-2; D remains ambiguous. V dropped 7 bases and J dropped 4 bases, with 16 bases sitting between them. Germline V CDR1 and CDR2: SQVTM, ANQGSEA. This CDR3 spans 13 amino acids. The CDR3 loop is CSAWGEGGYGYTF. The CDR3 DNA reads TGCAGCGCCTGGGGTGAAGGCGGCTATGGCTACACCTTC.

This clonotype was seen ten or more times. J is TRBJ2-1 and V is TRBV5-6; D gene ambiguous. V shed 2 bases and J shed 0 bases, with 9 bases lying between them. The CDR3 runs to 15 residues. Germline CDR1 is SGHDT and CDR2 is YYEEEE. In DNA, the CDR3 is TGTGCCAGCAGCTTCGAAGCTCGCTCCTACAATGAGCAGTTCTTC. This translates into CASSFEARSYNEQFF. The whole variable domain, remainder taken from reference TRBV5-6 and TRBJ2-1, is DAGVTQSPTHLIKTRGQQVTLRCSPKSGHDTVSWYQQALGQGPQFIFQYYEEEERQRGNFPDRFSGHQFPNYSSELNVNALLLGDSALYLCASSFEARSYNEQFFGPGTRLTVL.

This clonotype appeared many times. The J gene is TRBJ2-6, the V gene TRBV3-1, with a possible D match to TRBD2 (5 bases). The V gene lost 0 bases and the J gene lost 0 bases, with 9 bases spanning the gap. This CDR3 spans 17 amino acids. In germline, CDR1 is LGHDT, CDR2 YNNKEL (reference sequence). CDR3 protein: CASSQEGLTSGANVLTF. For the CDR3, the DNA is TGTGCCAGCAGCCAAGAAGGACTGACCTCTGGGGCCAACGTCCTGACTTTC.